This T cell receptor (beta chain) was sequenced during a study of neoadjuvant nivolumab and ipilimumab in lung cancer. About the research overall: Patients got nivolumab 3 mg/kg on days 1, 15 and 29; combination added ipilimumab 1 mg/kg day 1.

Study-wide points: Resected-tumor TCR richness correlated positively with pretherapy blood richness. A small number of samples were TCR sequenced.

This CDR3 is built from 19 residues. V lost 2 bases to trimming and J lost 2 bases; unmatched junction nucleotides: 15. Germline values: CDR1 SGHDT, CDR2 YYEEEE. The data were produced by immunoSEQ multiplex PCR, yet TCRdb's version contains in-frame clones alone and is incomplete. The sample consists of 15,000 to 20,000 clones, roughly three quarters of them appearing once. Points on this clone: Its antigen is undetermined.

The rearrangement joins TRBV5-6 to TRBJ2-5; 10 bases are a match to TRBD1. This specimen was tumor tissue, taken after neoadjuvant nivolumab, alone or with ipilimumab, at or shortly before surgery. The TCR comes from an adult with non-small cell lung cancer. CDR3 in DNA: TGTGCCAGCAGCTTCTACCACCTCCCGGGACAGGGGAAACAAGAGACCCAGTACTTC. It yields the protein CASSFYHLPGQGKQETQYF.